The 22 T cell receptor beta chains in this list originate from one sample, sequenced in a study of control samples from healthy donors and cancer patients. The table came from immunoSEQ multiplex PCR; TCRdb's copy has only in-frame clones and leaves some out. Of about 57,000 clones in the sample, roughly 94% were seen once. Sample: blood. The source of these receptors is a young man in good health.

This chain uses TRBV7-9 with TRBJ1-4; 7 bases align to TRBD1. With V trimmed by 4 bases and J by 3 bases, 8 bases remained unmatched. There are 16 residues in the CDR3. Germline V gene sequence: CDR1 SEHNR, CDR2 FQNEAQ (reference sequence). In DNA, the CDR3 is TGTGCCAGCAGCTCCGCGCTGGGACAGTCTAATGAAAAACTGTTTTTT. This translates into CASSSALGQSNEKLFF. Looking up the rest from reference TRBV7-9 and TRBJ1-4 gives the full variable domain: DTGVSQNPRHKITKRGQNVTFRCDPISEHNRLYWYRQTLGQGPEFLTYFQNEAQLEKSRLLSDRFSAERPKGSFSTLEIQRTEQGDSAMYLCASSSALGQSNEKLFFGSGTQLSVL.

The chain employs TRBV19 and TRBJ1-6; the D is unclear. The CDR3 extends over 13 amino acids. V lost 3 bases and J 7 bases, leaving 7 bases between the germline ends. The germline CDR1 and CDR2 sequences are LNHDA and SQIVND (reference sequence). CDR3 sequence: CASSIHQNSPLHF. The CDR3 DNA is TGTGCCAGTAGTATCCATCAGAATTCACCCCTCCACTTT.

CDR3 in DNA: TGTGCCAGCAGTCCCCTGGGGGGGGCGGGAGAAGTCACAGATACGCAGTATTTT. Translation: CASSPLGGAGEVTDTQYF. V is TRBV6-6 and J is TRBJ2-3; D might be TRBD2 (7 bases). The CDR3 is 18 residues long. V lost 5 bases, J lost 2 bases, and 23 bases lay in between. Germline-derived CDR1 and CDR2 are MNHNY and SVGAGI (reference sequence).

The V gene is TRBV14, the J gene TRBJ1-1; D uncertain. V gave up 0 bases and J gave up 0 bases, with 8 bases separating them. The CDR3 runs to 15 residues. CDR1 is SGHDN, CDR2 FVKESK, per germline. The CDR3: CASSQEPHMNTEAFF. Written as DNA, the CDR3 is TGTGCCAGCAGCCAAGAGCCACACATGAACACTGAAGCTTTCTTT. The variable domain in full, completed from reference TRBV14 and TRBJ1-1, reads EAGVTQFPSHSVIEKGQTVTLRCDPISGHDNLYWYRRVMGKEIKFLLHFVKESKQDESGMPNNRFLAERTGGTYSTLKVQPAELEDSGVYFCASSQEPHMNTEAFFGQGTRLTVV.

The chain recombines TRBV19 with TRBJ2-7; no reliable D call. V was shortened by 5 bases and J by 3 bases, with 11 bases between the two germline ends. Germline V gene lookup returns CDR1 LNHDA and CDR2 SQIVND (reference sequence). CDR3 size: 13 residues. The CDR3 DNA follows: TGTGCCAGTAGTTTGGGCACTTACTACGAGCAGTACTTC. Encoded protein: CASSLGTYYEQYF.

The chain links TRBV3-1 (or the pseudogene TRBV3-2) to TRBJ1-2; D gene ambiguous. V shed 0 bases and J shed 4 bases, with 15 bases lying between them. Germline-derived CDR1 and CDR2 are LGHDT and YNNKEL (reference sequence). The CDR3 runs to 16 residues. The CDR3 here is CASSQEWGVRAYGYTF. The CDR3 region has the DNA TGTGCCAGCAGCCAAGAGTGGGGAGTAAGGGCCTATGGCTACACCTTC.

This chain uses TRBV9 with TRBJ1-1; D is uncertain. From germline, CDR1 is SGDLS and CDR2 YYNGEE. V was trimmed by 2 bases and J by 0 bases, leaving 8 bases between them. CDR3 length: 14 amino acids. This CDR3 reads CASSVGSLNTEAFF. CDR3 sequence (DNA): TGTGCCAGCAGCGTCGGCAGTCTGAACACTGAAGCTTTCTTT.

This chain connects TRBV5-1 to TRBJ2-1; 13 bases fit TRBD2. The CDR3 has 17 residues. The J segment lost 4 bases and the V segment lost 4 bases, leaving 8 bases of the junction unmatched. Germline V CDR1 and CDR2: SGHRS, YFSETQ. Here the CDR3 reads CASSLGLAGVQYNEQFF. The CDR3 coding sequence is TGCGCCAGCAGCCTTGGACTAGCGGGAGTACAATACAATGAGCAGTTCTTC.

The genes are TRBV4-2 and TRBJ1-5; D unclear. Trimming shortened V by 1 base and J by 0 bases, and 16 bases separated the two germline ends. The CDR3 is 18 amino acids. Germline-derived CDR1 and CDR2 are LGHNA and YNFKEQ. CDR3 in DNA: TGTGCCAGCAGCCAAGTACGCTCGGGGAAAAATAGCAATCAGCCCCAGCATTTT. This encodes CASSQVRSGKNSNQPQHF.

This clone was seen just once. J is TRBJ1-6 and V is TRBV7-8, with 10 bases fitting TRBD1. The CDR3 length is 17 residues. The germline gives CDR1 SGHVS, CDR2 FQNEAQ. The J segment lost 10 bases and the V segment lost 2 bases, leaving 11 bases of the junction unmatched. CDR3 loop: CASSLQPGQGRRSPLHF. CDR3 DNA: TGTGCCAGCAGCTTACAACCGGGACAGGGGAGAAGATCACCCCTCCACTTT.

The J gene is TRBJ1-2, the V gene TRBV19, with unresolved D. The CDR3 totals 14 residues. The germline V and J ends were trimmed by 3 bases and 0 bases, with 8 bases remaining between them. Germline V gene sequence: CDR1 LNHDA, CDR2 SQIVND (reference sequence). The CDR3: CASSIILSNYGYTF. In nucleotides, the CDR3 is TGTGCCAGTAGTATTATACTCTCTAACTATGGCTACACCTTC.

The chain carries TRBV6-6 and TRBJ1-1; D ambiguous. From germline, CDR1 is MNHNY and CDR2 SVGAGI (reference sequence). V gave up 6 bases and J gave up 0 bases, with 8 bases separating them. The CDR3 consists of 13 residues. The CDR3 spells CASRYGVNTEAFF. The CDR3 DNA reads as TGTGCCAGCAGGTATGGGGTGAACACTGAAGCTTTCTTT.

The rearrangement uses TRBV7-9 and TRBJ1-1; D is unclear. V gave up 1 base and J gave up 7 bases, with 10 bases separating them. Germline CDR1 and CDR2: SEHNR and FQNEAQ (reference sequence). The CDR3 spans 13 residues. The DNA of the CDR3 is TGTGCCAGCAGCTTAGGTTACCGGGATGAAGCTTTCTTT. Amino acid sequence: CASSLGYRDEAFF.

The chain recombines TRBV7-9 with TRBJ2-7; TRBD1 might be the D (5 bases). CDR1 and CDR2 (germline): SEHNR, FQNEAQ (reference sequence). This CDR3 spans 14 amino acids. The V end was cut by 1 base, the J end by 2 bases, with 9 bases between. As DNA, the CDR3 is TGTGCCAGCAGCTTAGACCTGGGGCCCTACGAGCAGTACTTC. This sequence encodes CASSLDLGPYEQYF.

The J gene is TRBJ1-6, the V gene TRBV7-3, with a weak D call TRBD1 (5 bases). V lost 1 base, J lost 6 bases, and 10 bases lay in between. The germline V gene has CDR1 SGHTA and CDR2 FQGTGA. This CDR3 is 15 amino acids long. The CDR3 loop reads CASSLSGGGNSPLHF. In nucleotides, the CDR3 is TGTGCCAGCAGCTTAAGTGGCGGGGGTAATTCACCCCTCCACTTT.

This clone showed up just once. The J gene is TRBJ1-2, the V gene TRBV19, with no clear D. This CDR3 has 16 residues. Germline CDR1 reads LNHDA; CDR2 reads SQIVND (reference sequence). The V gene lost 1 base and the J gene lost 2 bases, with 14 bases spanning the gap. Written as DNA, the CDR3 is TGTGCCAGTAGTATAGGAAAGGGCATTGGGAACTATGGCTACACCTTC. This gives the protein CASSIGKGIGNYGYTF.

V usage is TRBV2 and J usage is TRBJ2-2; D remains ambiguous. The CDR3 sequence is 14 residues long. Germline V gene sequence: CDR1 SNHLY, CDR2 FYNNEI. Trimming left V 0 bases short and J 6 bases short, with 8 bases between. CDR3 in DNA: TGTGCCAGCAGTGAAGCGCTTTTGTCCGGGGAGCTGTTTTTT. Translation gives CASSEALLSGELFF.

The V gene is TRBV7-8, the J gene TRBJ1-3, with D maybe TRBD1 (5 bases). The CDR3 is 14 residues long. Germline CDR1 is SGHVS and CDR2 is FQNEAQ. The germline V and J ends were trimmed by 1 base and 2 bases, with 6 bases remaining between them. The CDR3 DNA reads as TGTGCCAGCAGCTTAGGGACAACTGGAAACACCATATATTTT. This encodes CASSLGTTGNTIYF.

The V gene is TRBV4-1, the J gene TRBJ1-5; 10 bases line up with TRBD1. Germline-derived CDR1 and CDR2 are MGHRA and YSYEKL. The CDR3 sequence is 16 residues long. V gave up 0 bases and J gave up 4 bases; unmatched junction bases: 3. The CDR3 spells CASSQERTGGNQPQHF. CDR3 coding DNA: TGCGCCAGCAGCCAAGAACGGACAGGGGGGAATCAGCCCCAGCATTTT.

The V call is TRBV5-8, the J call TRBJ2-3, with a weak D call TRBD1 (6 bases). There are 15 residues in the CDR3. Trimming pared 0 bases from V and 6 bases from J, leaving 14 bases between. CDR1 and CDR2 (germline): SGHTS, YDEGEE. The CDR3 DNA sequence: TGTGCCAGCAGCTTGGCCGGCAGGGGTAGTGATACGCAGTATTTT. This codes for CASSLAGRGSDTQYF.

The V call is TRBV10-2, the J call TRBJ2-7; 9 positions agree with TRBD2. CDR1 WSHSY and CDR2 SAAADI come from the germline V gene. The CDR3 consists of 15 residues. V dropped 1 base and J dropped 1; count of bases not matched to a gene: 2. Here the CDR3 DNA reads TGCGCCAGCAGTGAGTGGGCGGGAGGGTCCTACGAGCAGTACTTC. It translates to CASSEWAGGSYEQYF.

On this clone: The same CDR3 arises from other DNA sequences in this sample as well. The chain is built from TRBV7-9 and TRBJ2-7; 7 positions agree with TRBD2. J gave up 6 bases and V 4 bases, and 9 bases lay outside the gene matches. Per the germline V gene, CDR1 is SEHNR and CDR2 is FQNEAQ (reference sequence). This CDR3 is built from 14 residues. The CDR3 nucleotides are TGTGCCAGCAGCTGGGGGAGGGGTCGGGCCGAGCAGTACTTC. This translates into CASSWGRGRAEQYF.